Listed here are 19 T cell receptor beta chains from one sample, sequenced in a study of cytomegalovirus exposure and HLA in healthy donors (dated by TCRdb to about 2017). Library creation used the immunoSEQ multiplex PCR assay. A mixture of 60 forward primers for TCR Vbeta segments and 13 reverse primers for TCR Jbeta segments was used in the multiplex PCR. This is the immuneACCESS table as TCRdb keeps it, with only in-frame sequences that have V and J called. A part of the clones is gone; compared with another copy, unresolved V genes explain less than half, and the rest is unexplained. This sample lists under 150,000 clones; roughly 83% were detected once. The top ten clones comprise 1.2% of the sample. Source material: PBMCs. These receptors were taken from a girl aged 2-10 years in good health and CMV-seronegative.

The chain is built from TRBV10-3 and TRBJ2-1, with 13 nucleotides matching TRBD2. CDR1 and CDR2 from the germline V gene are ENHRY and SYGVKD. The CDR3 is made up of 19 amino acids. V lost 6 bases to trimming and J lost 0 bases; unmatched junction nucleotides: 11. The CDR3 is CAISPGTSGTFHSYNEQFF. Here the CDR3 DNA reads TGTGCCATCAGCCCCGGGACTAGCGGGACTTTTCACTCCTACAATGAGCAGTTCTTC.

This clone turned up a few times. The gene calls are TRBV15 and TRBJ2-7; 8 bases map to TRBD2. The CDR3 totals 15 residues. The V gene's germline CDR1 is LNHNV and CDR2 YYDKDF (reference sequence). V lost 0 bases to trimming and J lost 4 bases; unmatched junction nucleotides: 5. For the CDR3, the DNA is TGTGCCACCAGCAGAGAGACGGGAGGGCCGTACGAGCAGTACTTC. Protein: CATSRETGGPYEQYF.

The rearrangement joins TRBV5-4 to TRBJ2-7; 7 positions agree with TRBD1. V was pared by 5 bases and J by 2 bases, with 7 bases of the junction left unmatched. CDR3 size: 14 residues. From germline, CDR1 is SGHNT and CDR2 YYREEE (reference sequence). This CDR3 is CASSRDRDTYEQYF. CDR3 coding DNA: TGTGCCAGCAGTCGAGACAGGGACACCTACGAGCAGTACTTC. Drawing the rest from reference TRBV5-4 and TRBJ2-7, the complete variable domain is ETGVTQSPTHLIKTRGQQVTLRCSSQSGHNTVSWYQQALGQGPQFIFQYYREEENGRGNFPPRFSGLQFPNYSSELNVNALELDDSALYLCASSRDRDTYEQYFGPGTRLTVT.

This clone was observed a handful of times. J is TRBJ1-1 and V is TRBV30; D is unresolved. Germline values: CDR1 GTSNPN, CDR2 SVGIG (reference sequence). The CDR3 is 13 amino acids. V was cut by 0 bases and J by 4 bases, with 9 bases left in between. The CDR3 DNA follows: TGTGCCTGGAGTGTACTCAGCGGCACTGAAGCTTTCTTT. Translation gives CAWSVLSGTEAFF.

Only one count was recorded for this clone. The chain links TRBV9 to TRBJ2-1; TRBD2 matches 7 bases. CDR1 and CDR2 from the germline V gene are SGDLS and YYNGEE. The CDR3 covers 14 residues. After removal of 0 bases from V and 9 bases from J, the junction contained 6 bases not matched to a gene. In DNA, the CDR3 is TGTGCCAGCAGCGTAGGGGGGGGTCTAGCTGAGCAGTTCTTC. Protein product: CASSVGGGLAEQFF.

The CDR3 here is CASRFTQASGNEQFF. DNA for the CDR3: TGTGCCAGCAGGTTCACACAGGCGTCTGGCAATGAGCAGTTCTTC. The chain links TRBV6-5 to TRBJ2-1; tentatively, D is TRBD1 (5 bases). From germline, CDR1 is MNHEY and CDR2 SVGAGI. This CDR3 contains 15 residues. The V end was cut by 6 bases, the J end by 6 bases, with 18 bases between.

CDR3 residues: CAWSWNGRGTEAFF. The CDR3 DNA is TGTGCCTGGAGTTGGAATGGCCGGGGGACTGAAGCTTTCTTT. This chain joins TRBV30 and TRBJ1-1; D is perhaps TRBD1 (5 bases). V lost 2 bases and J lost 5, with 15 bases in between. CDR1 and CDR2 from the germline V gene are GTSNPN and SVGIG (reference sequence). The length of the CDR3 is 14 residues. The variable domain in full, with the rest retrieved from reference TRBV30 and TRBJ1-1, is SQTIHQWPATLVQPVGSPLSLECTVEGTSNPNLYWYRQAAGRGLQLLFYSVGIGQISSEVPQNLSASRPQDRQFILSSKKLLLSDSGFYLCAWSWNGRGTEAFFGQGTRLTVV.

The chain uses TRBV5-8 and TRBJ2-7, with 10 bases matching TRBD1. The ends lost 4 bases at V and 5 bases at J; junction bases unmatched: 15. Germline CDR1 reads SGHTS; CDR2 reads YDEGEE. This CDR3 has 17 residues. CDR3 coding DNA: TGTGCCAGCAGCCATTTTTTTGTGAGGGACAGGGGCGACGAGCAGTACTTC. This encodes CASSHFFVRDRGDEQYF.

The chain combines TRBV5-1 with TRBJ2-1, with 7 bases aligning to TRBD2. V gave up 0 bases and J gave up 4 bases; unmatched junction bases: 10. Germline V lookup: CDR1 SGHRS, CDR2 YFSETQ. CDR3 size: 17 residues. The CDR3 nucleotides are TGCGCCAGCAGCTTGGGAGGTCCCGGGAGGACTTACAATGAGCAGTTCTTC. Translating it yields CASSLGGPGRTYNEQFF.

V gene TRBV28 combines with J gene TRBJ2-7; 8 bases are shared with TRBD1. V shed 3 bases and J 13 bases; nucleotides not matched to a gene: 14. This CDR3 is 14 amino acids long. CDR1 is MDHEN, CDR2 SYDVKM, per germline. DNA for the CDR3: TGTGCCAGCAGTTTGGTCCTTCGGGGGACAGGTGAATACTTC. It translates to CASSLVLRGTGEYF.

The chain recombines TRBV6-6 with TRBJ1-2; no reliable D call. Germline V gives CDR1 MNHNY, CDR2 SVGAGI (reference sequence). The CDR3 runs 11 residues. Trimming pared 5 bases from V and 2 bases from J, leaving 3 bases between. The CDR3 protein is CASSLNYGYTF. CDR3 sequence (DNA): TGTGCCAGCAGTCTCAACTATGGCTACACCTTC.

Only a few counts were recorded for this clone. This chain joins TRBV4-3 and TRBJ1-1; 12 nucleotides agree with TRBD1. CDR3 length: 16 amino acids. CDR1 is LGHNA and CDR2 is YSLEER in the germline V gene. Trimming removed 2 bases from V and 11 bases from J; junction bases left unmatched: 12. In DNA, the CDR3 is TGCGCCAGCAGCCAAATGACCGGGACAGGGGGCTTGGGGGCTTTCTTT. Amino acids: CASSQMTGTGGLGAFF.

V gene TRBV9 combines with J gene TRBJ2-7; 9 bases agree with TRBD1. This CDR3 is built from 15 residues. Trimming cost V 5 bases and J 3 bases; bases outside gene matches: 9. The V gene's germline CDR1 is SGDLS and CDR2 YYNGEE. This CDR3 is CASSPSTGGNYEQYF. The CDR3 DNA reads TGTGCCAGCAGTCCCTCCACAGGGGGCAACTACGAGCAGTACTTC.

The chain recombines TRBV19 with TRBJ2-1; TRBD1 matches at 9 bases. Trimming cost V 5 bases and J 2 bases; bases outside gene matches: 10. This CDR3 has 17 amino acids. The V gene's germline CDR1 is LNHDA and CDR2 SQIVND (reference sequence). DNA of the CDR3: TGTGCCAGTAGTCCCCGCCGTGGGACAGGGCCCTACAATGAGCAGTTCTTC. Encoded protein: CASSPRRGTGPYNEQFF.

The genes are TRBV27 and TRBJ2-5; 10 nucleotides align to TRBD2. CDR3 length: 16 amino acids. CDR1 MNHEY and CDR2 SMNVEV come from the germline V gene (reference sequence). V shed 0 bases and J 3 bases; nucleotides not matched to a gene: 4. CDR3 nucleotides: TGTGCCAGCAGTTTATCATCGGGACTAGCGAAAGAGACCCAGTACTTC. Translating it yields CASSLSSGLAKETQYF.

J is TRBJ2-1 and V is TRBV7-2; 8 nucleotides match TRBD2. V lost 3 bases and J lost 7; bases outside the gene matches: 11. Germline V lookup: CDR1 SGHTA, CDR2 FQGNSA. The CDR3 is 16 amino acids. CDR3 nucleotide sequence: TGTGCCAGCAGCTTGAATCCGGGGGGGCCGGGTAATGAGCAGTTCTTC. This gives the protein CASSLNPGGPGNEQFF.

V gene TRBV28 combines with J gene TRBJ2-7; 8 bases map to TRBD2. Looked up from germline, CDR1 is MDHEN and CDR2 is SYDVKM. J was trimmed by 3 bases and V by 2 bases; bases with no gene match: 6. This CDR3 comprises 15 residues. CDR3 amino acids: CASSLALAGGYEQYF. The CDR3 DNA reads TGTGCCAGCAGTTTAGCCCTAGCGGGTGGCTACGAGCAGTACTTC.

The V gene is TRBV2, the J gene TRBJ1-2; weak D call: TRBD1 (5 bases). Trimming stripped 5 bases from V and 4 bases from J, with 8 bases between. Germline V gene data show CDR1 as SNHLY and CDR2 as FYNNEI. The length of the CDR3 is 12 residues. The CDR3 sequence: CASSLDIYGYTF. The CDR3 DNA is TGTGCCAGCAGTCTGGACATCTATGGCTACACCTTC. The complete variable domain, with remaining parts taken from reference TRBV2 and TRBJ1-2, reads EPEVTQTPSHQVTQMGQEVILRCVPISNHLYFYWYRQILGQKVEFLVSFYNNEISEKSEIFDDQFSVERPDGSNFTLKIRSTKLEDSAMYFCASSLDIYGYTFGSGTRLTVV.

This clone appeared a single time. The chain combines TRBV7-6 with TRBJ2-7; tentative D call: TRBD2 (5 bases). CDR1 and CDR2 from the germline V gene are SGHVS and FNYEAQ. The V gene lost 4 bases and the J gene lost 3 bases, with 10 bases spanning the gap. This CDR3 region has 13 residues. CDR3 sequence: CASSSRGGYEQYF. CDR3 bases: TGTGCCAGCAGCTCCCGTGGAGGCTACGAGCAGTACTTC.